This TCR beta chain stems from a study of T cells in Graves' hyperthyroidism and ophthalmopathy. Between the trimmed V and J ends, which lost 2 bases and 6 bases, there was a span of 26 bases. Germline CDR1 is MNHEY and CDR2 is SMNVEV (reference sequence). The CDR3 has 20 amino acids. This clonotype was observed many times. Amplified TCR beta CDR3 regions came from RNA transcripts. Initially, a first-round RT-PCR of the TCR CDR3 employed the HTBI primer set. TCRdb re-analysed the multiplex PCR reads in MiXCR, keeping a single row per CDR3 protein. The top ten clones hold approximately 37% of a sample with hundreds of thousands of distinct CDR3 sequences, roughly 19% of them seen once.

The genes are TRBV27 and TRBJ1-6, with D perhaps matching TRBD1 (5 bases). Sequencing input: blood. The origin of this receptor is a man in his fifties with Graves' ophthalmopathy. Written as DNA, the CDR3 is TGTGCCAGCAGTTTAATCCGAATCCCGGGGACTACCAAGGGTAATTCACCCCTCCACTTT. Translation: CASSLIRIPGTTKGNSPLHF.